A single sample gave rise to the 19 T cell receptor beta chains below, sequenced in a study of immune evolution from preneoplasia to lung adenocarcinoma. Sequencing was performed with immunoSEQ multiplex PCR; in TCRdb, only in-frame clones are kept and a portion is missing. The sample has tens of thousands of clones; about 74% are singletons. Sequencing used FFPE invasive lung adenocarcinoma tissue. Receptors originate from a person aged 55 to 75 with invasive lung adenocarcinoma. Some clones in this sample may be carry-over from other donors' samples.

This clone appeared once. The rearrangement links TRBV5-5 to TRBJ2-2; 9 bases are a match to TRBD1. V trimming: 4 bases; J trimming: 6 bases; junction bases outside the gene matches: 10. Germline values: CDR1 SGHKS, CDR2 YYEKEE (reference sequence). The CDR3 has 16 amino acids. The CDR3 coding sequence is TGTGCCAGCAGCCCGGGACAGGGTATCTTCGCCGGGGAGCTGTTTTTT. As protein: CASSPGQGIFAGELFF. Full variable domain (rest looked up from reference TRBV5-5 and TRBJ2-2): DAGVTQSPTHLIKTRGQQVTLRCSPISGHKSVSWYQQVLGQGPQFIFQYYEKEERGRGNFPDRFSARQFPNYSSELNVNALLLGDSALYLCASSPGQGIFAGELFFGEGSRLTVL.

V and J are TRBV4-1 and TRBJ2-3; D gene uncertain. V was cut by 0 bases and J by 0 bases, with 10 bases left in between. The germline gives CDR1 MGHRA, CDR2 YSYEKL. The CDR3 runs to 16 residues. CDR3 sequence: CASSQDQDLSTDTQYF. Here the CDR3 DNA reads TGCGCCAGCAGCCAAGATCAGGACCTTAGCACAGATACGCAGTATTTT.

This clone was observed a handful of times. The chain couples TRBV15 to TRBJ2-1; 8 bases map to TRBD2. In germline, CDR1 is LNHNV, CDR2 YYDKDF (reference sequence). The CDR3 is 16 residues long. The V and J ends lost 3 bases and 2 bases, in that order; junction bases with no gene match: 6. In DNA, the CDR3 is TGTGCCACCAGCAGGACGGGCGGGAGGCCCTACAATGAGCAGTTCTTC. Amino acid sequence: CATSRTGGRPYNEQFF. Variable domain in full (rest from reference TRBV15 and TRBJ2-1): DAMVIQNPRYQVTQFGKPVTLSCSQTLNHNVMYWYQQKSSQAPKLLFHYYDKDFNNEADTPDNFQSRRPNTSFCFLDIRSPGLGDTAMYLCATSRTGGRPYNEQFFGPGTRLTVL.

This CDR3 reads CASQTGYEQYF. The CDR3 nucleotides read TGTGCCTCTCAGACAGGGTACGAGCAGTACTTC. This chain uses TRBV30 with TRBJ2-7, with TRBD1 matching 7 bases. Germline lookup yields CDR1 GTSNPN and CDR2 SVGIG (reference sequence). The junction had 4 bases not matched to a gene; V was cut back by 7 bases and J by 4 bases. The CDR3 runs to 11 residues.

The chain's CDR3 is CASSVGGLAGLNEQFF. Here the CDR3 DNA reads TGTGCCAGCAGCGTGGGGGGGCTAGCGGGACTCAATGAGCAGTTCTTC. The chain couples TRBV9 to TRBJ2-1, with TRBD2 identical over 9 bases. The germline V gene has CDR1 SGDLS and CDR2 YYNGEE. Trimming removed 2 bases from V and 6 bases from J; junction bases left unmatched: 9. This CDR3 is 16 amino acids long.

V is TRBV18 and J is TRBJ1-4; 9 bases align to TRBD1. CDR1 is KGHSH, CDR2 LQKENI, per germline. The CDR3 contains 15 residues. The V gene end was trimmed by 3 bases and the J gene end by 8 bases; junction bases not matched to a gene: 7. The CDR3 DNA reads TGTGCCAGCTCACCTCCGGGACAGGGAGGGGAAAAACTGTTTTTT. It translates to CASSPPGQGGEKLFF.

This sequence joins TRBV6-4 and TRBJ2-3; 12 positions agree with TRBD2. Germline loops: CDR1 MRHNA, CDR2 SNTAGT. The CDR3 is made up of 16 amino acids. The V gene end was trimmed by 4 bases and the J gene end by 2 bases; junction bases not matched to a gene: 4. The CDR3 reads CASSAGLAGNTDTQYF. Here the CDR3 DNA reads TGTGCCAGCAGTGCCGGACTAGCGGGAAACACAGATACGCAGTATTTT.

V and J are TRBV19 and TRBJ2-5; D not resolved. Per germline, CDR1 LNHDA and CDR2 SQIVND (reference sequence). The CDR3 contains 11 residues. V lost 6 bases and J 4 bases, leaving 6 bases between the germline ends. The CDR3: CASRSGETQYF. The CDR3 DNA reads TGTGCCAGTAGATCGGGAGAGACCCAGTACTTC.

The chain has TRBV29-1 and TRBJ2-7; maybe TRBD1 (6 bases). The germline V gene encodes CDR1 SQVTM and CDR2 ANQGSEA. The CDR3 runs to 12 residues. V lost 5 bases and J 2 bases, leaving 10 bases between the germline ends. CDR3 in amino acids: CSVKGQAYEQYF. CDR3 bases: TGCAGCGTTAAGGGACAAGCCTACGAGCAGTACTTC.

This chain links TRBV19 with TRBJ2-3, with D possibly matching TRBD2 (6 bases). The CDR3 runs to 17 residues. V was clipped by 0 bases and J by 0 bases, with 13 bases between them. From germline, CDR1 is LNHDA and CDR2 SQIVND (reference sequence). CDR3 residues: CASSIDLSGFSTDTQYF. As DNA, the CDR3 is TGTGCCAGTAGTATAGATCTAAGCGGGTTTAGCACAGATACGCAGTATTTT.

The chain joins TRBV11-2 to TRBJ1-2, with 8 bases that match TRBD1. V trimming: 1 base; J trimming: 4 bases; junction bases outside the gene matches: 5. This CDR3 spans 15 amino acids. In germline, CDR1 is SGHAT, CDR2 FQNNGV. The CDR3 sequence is CASSLGGQAFYGYTF. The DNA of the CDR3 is TGTGCCAGCAGCTTAGGGGGACAGGCGTTCTATGGCTACACCTTC.

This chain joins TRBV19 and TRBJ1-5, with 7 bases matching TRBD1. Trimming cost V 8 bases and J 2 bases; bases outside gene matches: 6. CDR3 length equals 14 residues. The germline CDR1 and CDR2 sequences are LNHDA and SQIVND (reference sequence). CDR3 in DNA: TGTGCCAGTTGGGACCAGGGGGGCAATCAGCCCCAGCATTTT. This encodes CASWDQGGNQPQHF.

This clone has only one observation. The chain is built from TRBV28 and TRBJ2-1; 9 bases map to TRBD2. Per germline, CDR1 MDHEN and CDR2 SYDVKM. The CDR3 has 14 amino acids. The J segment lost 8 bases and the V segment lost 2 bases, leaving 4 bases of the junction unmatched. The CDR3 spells CASSLAGGKDEQFF. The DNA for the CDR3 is TGTGCCAGCAGTTTAGCGGGAGGGAAAGATGAGCAGTTCTTC.

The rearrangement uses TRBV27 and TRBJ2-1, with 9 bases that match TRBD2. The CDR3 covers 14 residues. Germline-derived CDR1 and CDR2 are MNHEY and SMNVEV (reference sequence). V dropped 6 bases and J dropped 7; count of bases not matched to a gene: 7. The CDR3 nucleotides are TGTGCCAGCAGCTCGGGACTAGCTGGTAATGAGCAGTTCTTC. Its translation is CASSSGLAGNEQFF.

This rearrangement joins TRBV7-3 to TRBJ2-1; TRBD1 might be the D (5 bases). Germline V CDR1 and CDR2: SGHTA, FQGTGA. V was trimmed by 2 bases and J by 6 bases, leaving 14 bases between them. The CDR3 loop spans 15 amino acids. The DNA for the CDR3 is TGTGCCAGCAGCTTACGCCAGGGCCAGTTCAATGAGCAGTTCTTC. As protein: CASSLRQGQFNEQFF.

In DNA, the CDR3 is TGTGCCAGCAGCGTAGTTCAAGGGTCGTACTATGGCTACACCTTC. Its protein is CASSVVQGSYYGYTF. The V gene is TRBV9, the J gene TRBJ1-2; D is uncertain. V lost 0 bases and J 3 bases, leaving 12 bases between the germline ends. CDR1 and CDR2 from the germline V gene are SGDLS and YYNGEE. This CDR3 contains 15 residues.

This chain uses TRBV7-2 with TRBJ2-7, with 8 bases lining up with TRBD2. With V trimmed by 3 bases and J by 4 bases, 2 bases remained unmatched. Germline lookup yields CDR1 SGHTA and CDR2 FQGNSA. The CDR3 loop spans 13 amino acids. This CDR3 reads CASSFSGGYEQYF. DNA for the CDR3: TGTGCCAGCAGCTTTTCGGGAGGGTACGAGCAGTACTTC.

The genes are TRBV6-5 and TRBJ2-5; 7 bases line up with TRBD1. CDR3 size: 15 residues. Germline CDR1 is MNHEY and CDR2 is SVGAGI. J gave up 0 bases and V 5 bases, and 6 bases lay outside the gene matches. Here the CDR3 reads CASSIHGTDQETQYF. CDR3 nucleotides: TGTGCCAGCAGTATCCACGGGACAGACCAAGAGACCCAGTACTTC.

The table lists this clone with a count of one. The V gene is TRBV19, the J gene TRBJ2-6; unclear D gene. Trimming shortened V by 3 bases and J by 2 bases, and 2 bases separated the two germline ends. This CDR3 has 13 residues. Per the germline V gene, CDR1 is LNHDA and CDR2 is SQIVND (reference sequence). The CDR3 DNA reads TGTGCCAGTAGTATGGCTGGGGCCAACGTCCTGACTTTC. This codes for CASSMAGANVLTF.